The clone carrying this T cell receptor beta chain was counted many times. This sample was included in a study of molecular identifiers for immune sequencing clone quantification. Previously reported methods and listed TCR primers produced the bulk TCR libraries. One entry per CDR3 protein results from TCRdb running MiXCR on the PCR reads. The repertoire holds 40,000 to 45,000 distinct CDR3 sequences, with about a fifth as singletons. The receptor was isolated from a human donor in good health. Some libraries in this study had Jurkat cell RNA spiked in. The sequenced material came from naive CD8+ T cells from blood, with Jurkat cell RNA spiked in. Noted subset: FACS-sorted CD8+CD4-CCR7+CD45RA+ naive T cells.

CDR3 in amino acids: CSARPIRGEAEDTQYF. CDR3 sequence (DNA): TGCAGTGCTAGGCCTATTCGCGGGGAGGCGGAAGATACGCAGTATTTT. This chain uses TRBV20-1 with TRBJ2-3, with D perhaps TRBD2 (6 bases). V gave up 3 bases and J gave up 5 bases, with 21 bases separating them. This CDR3 contains 16 residues. CDR1 is DFQATT, CDR2 SNEGSKA, per germline (reference sequence).